The 9 T cell receptor beta chains presented below share a single source sample, sequenced in a study of blood T cell repertoires in COVID-19. The assay was immunoSEQ multiplex PCR, and TCRdb's table has in-frame clones only and misses some. The sample yields roughly 260,000 clones, roughly 80% seen once. The sequenced sample was peripheral blood. Receptor source: a woman aged 65 to 85 with acute or convalescent COVID-19.

This clone showed up just a few times. The chain couples TRBV19 to TRBJ1-5; D call uncertain. The germline V and J ends were trimmed by 5 bases and 4 bases, with 15 bases remaining between them. The CDR3 has 15 residues. Germline V gene lookup returns CDR1 LNHDA and CDR2 SQIVND (reference sequence). The CDR3 DNA is TGTGCCAGTAGTCCCCAAATTATCACTAATCAGCCCCAGCATTTT. Translated: CASSPQIITNQPQHF.

The chain is built from TRBV30 and TRBJ1-6, with 7 positions matching TRBD1. The V and J ends lost 4 bases and 5 bases, in that order; junction bases with no gene match: 5. This CDR3 is 14 amino acids long. The germline gives CDR1 GTSNPN, CDR2 SVGIG (reference sequence). CDR3 sequence: CAWTPGQNNSPLHF. The CDR3 nucleotides are TGTGCCTGGACCCCGGGACAGAATAATTCACCCCTCCACTTT.

For this clone: The identical CDR3 is also encoded by other nucleotide sequences in the sample. This chain joins TRBV12-3 or TRBV12-4 and TRBJ1-2; 8 bases fit TRBD1. The V segment lost 5 bases and the J segment 5 bases; nucleotides outside the gene matches: 4. The length of the CDR3 is 13 residues. The CDR3 DNA reads as TGTGCCAGCAGTCTTACAGGGGGATATGGCTACACCTTC. This encodes CASSLTGGYGYTF.

This sequence joins TRBV29-1 and TRBJ1-2; 8 nucleotides agree with TRBD1. The CDR3 has 12 amino acids. After removal of 7 bases from V and 3 bases from J, the junction contained 4 bases not matched to a gene. Per the germline V gene, CDR1 is SQVTM and CDR2 is ANQGSEA. The CDR3 here is CSAGQGHYGYTF. The CDR3 DNA follows: TGCAGCGCCGGACAGGGTCACTATGGCTACACCTTC.

This clone has only one observation. The chain combines TRBV7-9 with TRBJ1-5; 11 positions match TRBD1. J gave up 7 bases and V 5 bases, and 10 bases lay outside the gene matches. Per the germline V gene, CDR1 is SEHNR and CDR2 is FQNEAQ (reference sequence). The CDR3 contains 16 residues. The CDR3 region has the DNA TGTGCCAGCAGCATCGGGACAGGGGGTTTCGCCCAGCCCCAGCATTTT. Its protein is CASSIGTGGFAQPQHF.

The CDR3 protein is CASSESQALNSPLHF. In DNA, the CDR3 is TGTGCCAGCAGTGAAAGTCAAGCTTTAAATTCACCCCTCCACTTT. The chain is built from TRBV6-1 and TRBJ1-6; the D is unclear. The CDR3 is made up of 15 amino acids. V dropped 2 bases and J dropped 7 bases, with 12 bases sitting between them. Germline values: CDR1 MNHNS, CDR2 SASEGT.

CDR3 protein: CASSENKRWIYSNQPQHF. The CDR3 DNA follows: TGTGCCAGCAGTGAGAATAAGCGGTGGATCTATAGCAATCAGCCCCAGCATTTT. J is TRBJ1-5 and V is TRBV6-1; D is uncertain. The V gene's germline CDR1 is MNHNS and CDR2 SASEGT. Trimming shortened V by 3 bases and J by 0 bases, and 18 bases separated the two germline ends. The CDR3 spans 18 residues.

This clone has just one count. The chain employs TRBV2 and TRBJ2-1; tentatively, D is TRBD2 (7 bases). This CDR3 comprises 19 residues. Germline V gives CDR1 SNHLY, CDR2 FYNNEI. V was pared by 8 bases and J by 7 bases, with 33 bases between. CDR3 sequence reads: CASGRQNGGLALARNEQFF. The CDR3, as DNA: TGTGCCAGCGGCAGACAGAATGGGGGGCTTGCACTAGCGAGAAATGAGCAGTTCTTC. The entire variable domain, with the rest obtained from reference TRBV2 and TRBJ2-1, is as follows: EPEVTQTPSHQVTQMGQEVILRCVPISNHLYFYWYRQILGQKVEFLVSFYNNEISEKSEIFDDQFSVERPDGSNFTLKIRSTKLEDSAMYFCASGRQNGGLALARNEQFFGPGTRLTVL.

V is TRBV19 and J is TRBJ1-2; TRBD1 matches 8 bases. Trimming took 5 bases from V and 0 from J; bases not matched to a gene: 5. CDR1 and CDR2 from the germline V gene are LNHDA and SQIVND (reference sequence). CDR3 length equals 15 residues. CDR3 region: CASSYDRGTNYGYTF. The CDR3 DNA reads as TGTGCCAGTAGTTACGACAGGGGCACTAACTATGGCTACACCTTC.